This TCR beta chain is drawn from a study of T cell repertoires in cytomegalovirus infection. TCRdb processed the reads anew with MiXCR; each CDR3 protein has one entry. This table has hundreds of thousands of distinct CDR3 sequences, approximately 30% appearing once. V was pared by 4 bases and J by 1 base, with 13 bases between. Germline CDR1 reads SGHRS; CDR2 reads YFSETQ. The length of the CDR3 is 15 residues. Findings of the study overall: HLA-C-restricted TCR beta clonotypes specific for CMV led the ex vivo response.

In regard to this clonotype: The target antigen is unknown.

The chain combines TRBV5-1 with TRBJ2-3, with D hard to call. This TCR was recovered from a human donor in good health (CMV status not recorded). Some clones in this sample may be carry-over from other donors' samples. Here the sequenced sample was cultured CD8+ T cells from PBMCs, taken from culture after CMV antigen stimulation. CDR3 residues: CASSQTPLGTDTQYF. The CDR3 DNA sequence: TGCGCCAGCAGCCAGACCCCCTTGGGCACAGATACGCAGTATTTT.